This T cell receptor beta chain was documented in a study of identical twins. Only a few counts were recorded for this clonotype. Its antigen is still unknown. Whole-study results and caveats: Where out-of-frame alpha sequences were twin-shared, they showed excess low generation probability. Out-of-frame sharing of TCR alpha in monozygotic twins was underestimated by models. It was cross-sectional statistical analysis, not following the same donors, that the conclusions relied on.

The cDNA had a unique molecular identifier and a template-switch universal primer site. TCRdb re-called the 5' RACE reads with MiXCR, one entry per CDR3 protein. This sample carries approximately 500,000 distinct CDR3 sequences, around 15% of them seen once, and the ten largest clones take more than 0.4%. In addition, the sample was reused for a study of yellow fever vaccine responses in identical twins.

Sequencing input: CD4+ T cells sorted from blood. The clonotype was recovered from a woman in her late teens or twenties in good health.

In DNA, the CDR3 is TGTGCCAGCAGCTTACACGACGGGAGAGGTGAGCAGTTCTTC. Protein product: CASSLHDGRGEQFF. The chain has TRBV7-6 and TRBJ2-1, with D tentatively TRBD2 (6 bases). The CDR3 is 14 residues long. Germline lookup yields CDR1 SGHVS and CDR2 FNYEAQ. The V end lost 2 bases, the J end lost 9 bases, and 14 bases lay between the germline ends.